These 7 T cell receptor beta chains were all obtained from the same sample, sequenced in a study of early T cells in non-severe SARS-CoV-2 infection. TCRdb passed the 5' RACE reads through MiXCR, listing each CDR3 protein once. The sample lists more than 85,000 distinct CDR3 sequences, 16% seen once, with roughly 1.3% in the top ten. Sequenced material: whole blood. Source of these receptors: an adult who was a healthcare worker with PCR-confirmed SARS-CoV-2 infection or an uninfected control (not recorded which).

V usage is TRBV7-2 and J usage is TRBJ2-3; 10 nucleotides line up with TRBD2. The CDR3 is 15 amino acids. The V gene's germline CDR1 is SGHTA and CDR2 FQGNSA. With 5 bases clipped from V and 9 bases from J, the junction kept 11 bases outside the gene matches. For the CDR3, the DNA is TGTGCCAGCAGCACCTCAGCGGGGGGGCCGGGGACGCAGTATTTT. Encoded protein: CASSTSAGGPGTQYF.

The chain links TRBV6-2 or TRBV6-3 to TRBJ2-5, with a weak D call TRBD2 (7 bases). Trimming took 6 bases from V and 3 from J, leaving 14 bases between them. The CDR3 runs 14 residues. From germline, CDR1 is MNHEY and CDR2 SVGEGT. CDR3 DNA sequence: TGTGCCAGCAGCCCCGGGGGGCGCGAAGAGACCCAGTACTTC. The encoded protein is CASSPGGREETQYF.

This chain uses TRBV2 with TRBJ1-1; D not resolved. Germline lookup yields CDR1 SNHLY and CDR2 FYNNEI. The CDR3 has 10 amino acids. V dropped 4 bases and J dropped 11 bases, with 8 bases sitting between them. The chain's CDR3 is CASSVERAFF. Written as DNA, the CDR3 is TGTGCCAGCAGTGTCGAGCGGGCTTTCTTT.

The CDR3 DNA follows: TGTGCCAGCAGTGAATTTGGCGGTAAAGAGGAGCAGTACTTC. Translated, it gives CASSEFGGKEEQYF. The rearrangement links TRBV25-1 to TRBJ2-7; D gene uncertain. The length of the CDR3 is 14 residues. The germline CDR1 and CDR2 sequences are MGHDK and SYGVNS. The germline V and J ends were trimmed by 1 base and 7 bases, with 14 bases remaining between them.

This clonotype was found a few times. The rearrangement links TRBV27 to TRBJ2-2; D ambiguous. This CDR3 is 15 amino acids long. The V end lost 7 bases, the J end lost 4 bases, and 16 bases lay between the germline ends. Germline V lookup: CDR1 MNHEY, CDR2 SMNVEV (reference sequence). The CDR3 bases are TGTGCCAGCACCCACCCCCCTCTCAGCACCGGGGAGCTGTTTTTT. Translated, it gives CASTHPPLSTGELFF.

This clonotype was picked up a small number of times. The V call is TRBV5-4, the J call TRBJ2-1, with 8 nucleotides matching TRBD1. V was pared by 2 bases and J by 5 bases, with 6 bases of the junction left unmatched. CDR1 is SGHNT and CDR2 is YYREEE in the germline V gene (reference sequence). The CDR3 contains 15 residues. The CDR3 here is CASSFNRGVDNEQFF. CDR3 DNA: TGTGCCAGCAGCTTTAACAGGGGGGTCGACAATGAGCAGTTCTTC. The variable domain in full, with the rest retrieved from reference TRBV5-4 and TRBJ2-1, is ETGVTQSPTHLIKTRGQQVTLRCSSQSGHNTVSWYQQALGQGPQFIFQYYREEENGRGNFPPRFSGLQFPNYSSELNVNALELDDSALYLCASSFNRGVDNEQFFGPGTRLTVL.

The chain couples TRBV7-6 to TRBJ2-1; D remains unclear. Per the germline V gene, CDR1 is SGHVS and CDR2 is FNYEAQ. Trimming removed 5 bases from V and 0 bases from J, with 17 bases in between. There are 17 residues in the CDR3. DNA of the CDR3: TGTGCCAGCAGCCCCGTAGCATTCCCGAGCTCCTACAATGAGCAGTTCTTC. Protein product: CASSPVAFPSSYNEQFF.